This paragraph covers one T cell receptor (beta chain) sequence. Sequence at one end of the junction differs from germline and may be a read error. Sampling of bone marrow took place during active disease in every patient. The data stem from a study of read filtering for tumor transcriptome and immune sequencing. The library was built from roughly 400 ng RNA with molecular barcoded adaptors for alpha/delta and beta/gamma chains. TCRdb re-analysed the reads in MiXCR, keeping a single row per CDR3 protein. The sample consists of around 50,000 distinct CDR3 sequences, roughly 19% of them appearing once. Looked up from germline, CDR1 is SGHAT and CDR2 is FQNNGV. The CDR3 totals 14 residues.

This chain links TRBV11-2 with TRBJ2-1, with TRBD1 identical over 9 bases. The material sequenced was a population of CD138-negative cells sorted from bone marrow. The receptor was isolated from a donor at least 40 years old with multiple myeloma. The CDR3 reads CAGSWTGEGVEQFF. The CDR3 region has the DNA TGTGCCGGCAGCTGGACAGGGGAGGGCGTTGAGCAGTTCTTC.